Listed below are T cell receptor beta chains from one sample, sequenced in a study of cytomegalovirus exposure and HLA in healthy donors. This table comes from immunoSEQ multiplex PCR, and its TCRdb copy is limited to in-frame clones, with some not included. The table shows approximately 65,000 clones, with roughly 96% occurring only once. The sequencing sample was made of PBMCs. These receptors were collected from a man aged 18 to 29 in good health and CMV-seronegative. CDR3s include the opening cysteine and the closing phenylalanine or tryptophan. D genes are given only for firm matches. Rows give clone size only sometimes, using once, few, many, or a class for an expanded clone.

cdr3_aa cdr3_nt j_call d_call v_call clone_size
CASSLGTGRRETEAFF TGTGCCAGCAGCTTAGGGACAGGGAGGCGGGAGACTGAAGCTTTCTTT TRBJ1-1 TRBD1 TRBV7-9 .
CSVGLANYGYTF TGCAGCGTTGGTCTGGCAAACTATGGCTACACCTTC TRBJ1-2 . TRBV29-1 .
CASSSGGTSGYEQYF TGTGCCAGCAGCTCAGGGGGGACTAGCGGGTACGAGCAGTACTTC TRBJ2-7 TRBD2 TRBV7-9 .
CASSQTGGRGNTIYF TGTGCCAGCAGCCAAACAGGGGGCCGGGGAAACACCATATATTTT TRBJ1-3 TRBD1 TRBV25-1 once
CASSGIVDSPLHF TGTGCCAGCAGTGGTATTGTTGATTCACCCCTCCACTTT TRBJ1-6 . TRBV2 .
CASSPGCSGRTDTQYF TGCGCCAGCAGTCCAGGGTGTAGCGGGAGAACAGATACGCAGTATTTT TRBJ2-3 TRBD2 TRBV23-1 .
CASSKGGRANTEAFF TGTGCCAGTAGTAAAGGGGGCCGGGCGAACACTGAAGCTTTCTTT TRBJ1-1 TRBD1 TRBV19 .
CASSLTGVPGNTIYF TGCGCCAGCAGCTTAACGGGGGTCCCTGGAAACACCATATATTTT TRBJ1-3 . TRBV5-1 .
CASSLGGNYGYTF TGTGCCAGCAGCTTAGGCGGGAACTATGGCTACACCTTC TRBJ1-2 . TRBV11-3 .
CASSVEAGVTEAFF TGTGCCAGCAGCGTAGAGGCAGGGGTGACTGAAGCTTTCTTT TRBJ1-1 . TRBV9 .
CASSSPGSGDYGYTF TGTGCCAGCAGTTCCCCAGGATCAGGGGACTATGGCTACACCTTC TRBJ1-2 . TRBV6-6 .
CASSLAGASTDTQYF TGCGCCAGCAGCTTGGCGGGAGCTAGCACAGATACGCAGTATTTT TRBJ2-3 . TRBV5-1 .
CASSLSGDTEAFF TGTGCCAGCAGCCTTTCGGGGGACACTGAAGCTTTCTTT TRBJ1-1 . TRBV6-5 .
CASTPGEVGVDTQYF TGTGCCAGCACCCCAGGGGAAGTGGGGGTAGATACGCAGTATTTT TRBJ2-3 . TRBV27 .
CASSGTGGGGYGYTF TGTGCCAGCAGCGGAACAGGGGGCGGAGGCTATGGCTACACCTTC TRBJ1-2 TRBD1 TRBV9 .
CASRGQGEVNEQYF TGTGCCAGCAGAGGACAGGGTGAAGTCAACGAGCAGTACTTC TRBJ2-7 TRBD1 TRBV28 .
CASSYDRLRNYGYTF TGTGCCAGCAGTTACGACAGGTTGAGAAACTATGGCTACACCTTC TRBJ1-2 . TRBV6-6 .
CASSSGVPSGANVLTF TGTGCCAGCAGTTCAGGGGTGCCCTCTGGGGCCAACGTCCTGACTTTC TRBJ2-6 . TRBV6-5 .
CASSTGQENYGYTF TGTGCCAGCTCCACCGGACAGGAAAACTATGGCTACACCTTC TRBJ1-2 TRBD1 TRBV9 .
CASSRGSGTLDTQYF TGTGCCAGCTCACGTGGGAGCGGGACTCTTGATACGCAGTATTTT TRBJ2-3 TRBD2 TRBV18 once
CASSPPSGTNTGELFF TGTGCCAGCTCACCACCTTCCGGGACGAACACCGGGGAGCTGTTTTTT TRBJ2-2 . TRBV18 .
CASSPGRGGDQPQHF TGTGCCAGCAGCCCCGGCAGGGGAGGGGATCAGCCCCAGCATTTT TRBJ1-5 . TRBV6-1 .
CASSLHGGELFF TGTGCCAGCAGCTTACATGGCGGGGAGCTGTTTTTT TRBJ2-2 . TRBV5-4 .
CASSPISGSSYNEQFF TGTGCCAGCAGTCCAATTAGCGGGTCCTCCTACAATGAGCAGTTCTTC TRBJ2-1 TRBD2 TRBV27 .
CASSLVGTIDEQFF TGTGCCAGCAGCTTAGTCGGGACTATAGATGAGCAGTTCTTC TRBJ2-1 TRBD2 TRBV11-2 once
CASSPEAKAFF TGTGCCAGCAGTCCGGAGGCTAAAGCTTTCTTT TRBJ1-1 . TRBV7-2 .
CASSLTGASTEAFF TGTGCCAGCAGCCTAACAGGGGCTAGCACTGAAGCTTTCTTT TRBJ1-1 TRBD1 TRBV28 .
CASSTLIGTAITEAFF TGTGCCAGTAGTACACTCATCGGGACTGCTATCACTGAAGCTTTCTTT TRBJ1-1 . TRBV19 once
CASSLEDRGQGEQYF TGTGCTAGCAGCTTAGAAGACAGGGGGCAGGGAGAGCAGTACTTC TRBJ2-7 TRBD1 TRBV7-7 .
CASSQVTGAEPQHF TGCGCCAGCAGCCAAGTAACCGGCGCGGAGCCCCAGCATTTT TRBJ1-5 . TRBV4-1 .
CASSPPLRSEQYF TGTGCCAGCAGCCCTCCTTTGCGGAGCGAGCAGTACTTC TRBJ2-7 . TRBV28 .
CASSWGLGSVSNQPQHF TGTGCCAGCAGTTGGGGACTTGGGTCTGTTAGCAATCAGCCCCAGCATTTT TRBJ1-5 . TRBV28 .
CASTHQGLRWEAFF TGTGCCAGTACCCACCAGGGCCTCAGGTGGGAAGCTTTCTTT TRBJ1-1 . TRBV19 .
CASSQTGYTEAFF TGTGCCAGCAGCCAAACAGGGTACACTGAAGCTTTCTTT TRBJ1-1 . TRBV4-2 .
CASRSYDRGRGAGNTIYF TGTGCCAGCAGGTCTTACGACAGGGGCCGCGGGGCCGGAAACACCATATATTTT TRBJ1-3 TRBD1 TRBV27 .
CASSRISTGELFF TGTGCCAGCAGCCGCATTAGTACCGGGGAGCTGTTTTTT TRBJ2-2 . TRBV6-1 .
CASRIITGSSGNTIYF TGTGCCAGCAGGATAATAACAGGGAGCTCTGGAAACACCATATATTTT TRBJ1-3 . TRBV6-6 .
CASSLSGYSYEQYF TGTGCCAGCAGCTTGTCAGGGTACTCCTACGAGCAGTACTTC TRBJ2-7 . TRBV11-3 .
CASSDYREGNEQFF TGTGCCAGCAGTGATTACAGGGAGGGCAATGAGCAGTTCTTC TRBJ2-1 . TRBV6-1 .
CASSLGNRGNTIYF TGTGCCAGCAGCTTAGGGAACAGGGGAAACACCATATATTTT TRBJ1-3 . TRBV7-9 .
CASSKTGNEQFF TGTGCCAGCAGCAAAACAGGGAATGAGCAGTTCTTC TRBJ2-1 . TRBV7-3 .
CASSPRAGRAGANVLTF TGTGCCAGCTCACCACGGGCAGGGAGGGCTGGGGCCAACGTCCTGACTTTC TRBJ2-6 TRBD2 TRBV18 .
CASSLQPRTGQFVTQYF TGTGCCAGCAGCTTACAACCACGGACAGGGCAATTCGTGACCCAGTACTTC TRBJ2-5 TRBD1 TRBV11-2 .
CASSPGGLGNQPQHF TGTGCCAGCAGCCCCGGGGGATTGGGCAATCAGCCCCAGCATTTT TRBJ1-5 . TRBV6-1 .
CASSYSPGLSYEQYF TGTGCCAGCAGTTACTCGCCAGGACTCTCCTACGAGCAGTACTTC TRBJ2-7 . TRBV6-5 .
CASSPLISGQGTDTQYF TGTGCCAGCTCACCACTCATCTCGGGACAGGGGACAGATACGCAGTATTTT TRBJ2-3 TRBD1 TRBV18 .